This T cell receptor beta chain was obtained from a study of blood T cells in healthy people across ages. As concerns this clonotype: The antigen remains undetermined.

V lost 0 bases, J lost 2 bases, and 10 bases lay in between. This CDR3 contains 15 residues. The germline V gene has CDR1 SEHNR and CDR2 FQNEAQ (reference sequence). Study-level results: A strong correlation was found between TCR beta diversity and the percentage of naive T cells.

A sample-barcoded 5' primer and a J-beta primer mix were used in a second PCR of roughly 7 to 12 cycles. Carrying 12 random nucleotides, a template-switch adaptor labeled each individual cDNA molecule. TCRdb redid the calling of the 5' RACE reads with MiXCR, one entry per CDR3 protein. Of around 1,600,000 distinct CDR3 sequences listed, about 45% are singletons. The chain uses TRBV7-9 and TRBJ1-2; D is uncertain. The specimen sequenced was blood. The origin of this receptor is a woman between 18 and 29 years old in good health. DNA of the CDR3: TGTGCCAGCAGCTTAGCCCCGGCGAGCAACTATGGCTACACCTTC. It specifies CASSLAPASNYGYTF.